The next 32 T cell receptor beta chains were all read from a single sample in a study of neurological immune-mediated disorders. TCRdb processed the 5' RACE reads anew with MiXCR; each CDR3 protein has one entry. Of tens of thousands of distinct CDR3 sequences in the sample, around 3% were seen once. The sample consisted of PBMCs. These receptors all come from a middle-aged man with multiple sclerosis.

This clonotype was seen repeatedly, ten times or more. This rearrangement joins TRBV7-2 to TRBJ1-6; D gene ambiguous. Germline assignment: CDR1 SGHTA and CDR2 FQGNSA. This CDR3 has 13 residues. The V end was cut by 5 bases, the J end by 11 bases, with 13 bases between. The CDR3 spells CASSPPGRPPLHF. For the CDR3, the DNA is TGTGCCAGCAGCCCTCCCGGAAGACCACCCCTCCACTTT.

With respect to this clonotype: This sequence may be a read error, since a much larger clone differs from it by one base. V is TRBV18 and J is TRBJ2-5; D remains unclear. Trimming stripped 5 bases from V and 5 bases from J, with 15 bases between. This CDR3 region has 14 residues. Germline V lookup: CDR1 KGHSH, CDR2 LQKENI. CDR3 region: CASSSLKLMETQYF. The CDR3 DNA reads TGTGCCAGCTCATCTCTTAAACTGATGGAGACCCAGTACTTC.

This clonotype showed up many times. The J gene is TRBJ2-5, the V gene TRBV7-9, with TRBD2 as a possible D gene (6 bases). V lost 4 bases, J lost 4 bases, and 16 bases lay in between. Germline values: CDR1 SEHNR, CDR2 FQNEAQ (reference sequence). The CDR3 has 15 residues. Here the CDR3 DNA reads TGTGCCAGCAGCTATTACGGGGGTTCGGGAGAGACCCAGTACTTC. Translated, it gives CASSYYGGSGETQYF.

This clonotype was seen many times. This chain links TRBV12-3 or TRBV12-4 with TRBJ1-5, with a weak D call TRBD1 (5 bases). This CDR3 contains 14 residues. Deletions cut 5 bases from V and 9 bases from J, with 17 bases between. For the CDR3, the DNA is TGTGCCAGCAGTCGGGGGGGAGGGCCTCTGCCCCAGCATTTT. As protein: CASSRGGGPLPQHF.

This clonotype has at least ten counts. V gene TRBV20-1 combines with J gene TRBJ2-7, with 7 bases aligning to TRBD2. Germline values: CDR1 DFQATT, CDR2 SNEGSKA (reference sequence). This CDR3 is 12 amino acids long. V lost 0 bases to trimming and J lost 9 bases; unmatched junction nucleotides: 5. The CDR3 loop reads CSAREPWGGQYF. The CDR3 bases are TGCAGTGCTAGAGAGCCCTGGGGGGGGCAGTACTTC.

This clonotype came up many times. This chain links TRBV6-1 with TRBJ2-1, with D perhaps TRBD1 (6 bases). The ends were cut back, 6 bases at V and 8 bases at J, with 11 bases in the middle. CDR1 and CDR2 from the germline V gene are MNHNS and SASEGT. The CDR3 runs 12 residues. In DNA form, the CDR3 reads TGTGCCAGCAGACAGGGCTGGGATGAGCAGTTCTTC. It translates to CASRQGWDEQFF.

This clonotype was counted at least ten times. In DNA, the CDR3 is TGTGCCAGCAGCTTAGGGGGGGACACCCAAGAGACCCAGTACTTC. Translating gives CASSLGGDTQETQYF. V gene TRBV11-3 combines with J gene TRBJ2-5; possibly TRBD1 or TRBD2 for D (6 bases each). V lost 1 base, J lost 1 base, and 10 bases lay in between. This CDR3 spans 15 amino acids. Germline V gene sequence: CDR1 SGHNT, CDR2 YENEEA.

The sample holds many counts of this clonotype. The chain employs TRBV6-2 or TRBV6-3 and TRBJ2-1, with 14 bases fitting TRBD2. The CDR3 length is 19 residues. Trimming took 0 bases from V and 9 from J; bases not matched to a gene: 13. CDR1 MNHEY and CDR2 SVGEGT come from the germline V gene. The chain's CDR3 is CASSYSKVTSGRARGEQFF. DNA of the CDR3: TGTGCCAGCAGTTACTCGAAGGTGACTAGCGGGAGGGCCAGAGGTGAGCAGTTCTTC.

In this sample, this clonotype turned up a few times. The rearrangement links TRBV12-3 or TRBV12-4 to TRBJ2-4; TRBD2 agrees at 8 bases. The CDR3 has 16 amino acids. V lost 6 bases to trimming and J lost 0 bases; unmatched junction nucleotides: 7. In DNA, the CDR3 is TGTGCCAGCAGCCCGGGGGGGGGGCTAGCCAAAAACATTCAGTACTTC. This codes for CASSPGGGLAKNIQYF.

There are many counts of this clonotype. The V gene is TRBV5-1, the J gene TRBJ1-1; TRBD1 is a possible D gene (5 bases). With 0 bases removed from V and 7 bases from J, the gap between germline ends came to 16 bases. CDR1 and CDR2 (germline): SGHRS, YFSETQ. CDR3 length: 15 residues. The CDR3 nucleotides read TGCGCCAGCAGCTTGGCTAGCGGGACGGCACTTGAAGCTTTCTTT. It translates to CASSLASGTALEAFF.

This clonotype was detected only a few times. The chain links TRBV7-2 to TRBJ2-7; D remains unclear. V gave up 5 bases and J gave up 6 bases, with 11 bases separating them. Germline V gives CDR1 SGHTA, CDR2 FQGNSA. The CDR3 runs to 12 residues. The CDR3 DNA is TGTGCCAGCAGCCGCAGGTTCCCCGAGCAGTACTTC. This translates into CASSRRFPEQYF.

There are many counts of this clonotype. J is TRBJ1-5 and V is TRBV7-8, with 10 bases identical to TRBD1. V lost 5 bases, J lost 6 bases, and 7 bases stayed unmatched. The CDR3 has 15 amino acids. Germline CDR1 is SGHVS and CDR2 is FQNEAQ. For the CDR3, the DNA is TGTGCCAGCAGCCTACGGGACAGGGGCGGTCAGCCCCAGCATTTT. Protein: CASSLRDRGGQPQHF.

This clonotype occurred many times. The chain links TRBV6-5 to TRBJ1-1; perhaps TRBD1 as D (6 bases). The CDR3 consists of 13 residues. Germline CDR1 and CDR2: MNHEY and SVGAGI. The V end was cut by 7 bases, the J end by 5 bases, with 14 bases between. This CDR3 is CASKGRGETEAFF. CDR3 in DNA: TGTGCCAGCAAGGGGAGGGGGGAAACTGAAGCTTTCTTT.

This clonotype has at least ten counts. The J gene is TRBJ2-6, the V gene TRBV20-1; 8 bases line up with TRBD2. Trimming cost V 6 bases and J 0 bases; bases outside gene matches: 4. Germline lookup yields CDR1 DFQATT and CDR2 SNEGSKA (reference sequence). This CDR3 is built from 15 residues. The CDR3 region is CSAPGGASGANVLTF. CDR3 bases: TGCAGTGCCCCGGGGGGGGCCTCTGGGGCCAACGTCCTGACTTTC.

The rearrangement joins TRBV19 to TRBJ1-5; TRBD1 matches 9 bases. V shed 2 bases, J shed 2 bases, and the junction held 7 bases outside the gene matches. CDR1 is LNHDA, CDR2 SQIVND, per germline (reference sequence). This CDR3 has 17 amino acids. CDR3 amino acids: CASSINRGHLGNQPQHF. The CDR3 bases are TGTGCCAGTAGTATAAACAGGGGGCATTTAGGCAATCAGCCCCAGCATTTT.

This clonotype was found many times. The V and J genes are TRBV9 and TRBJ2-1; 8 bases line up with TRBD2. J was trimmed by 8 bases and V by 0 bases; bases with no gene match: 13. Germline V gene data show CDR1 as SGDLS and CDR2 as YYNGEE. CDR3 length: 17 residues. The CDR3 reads CASSVVPLAEFGDEQFF. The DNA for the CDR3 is TGTGCCAGCAGCGTAGTTCCACTAGCGGAGTTTGGGGATGAGCAGTTCTTC. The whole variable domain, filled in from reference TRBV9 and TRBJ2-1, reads DSGVTQTPKHLITATGQRVTLRCSPRSGDLSVYWYQQSLDQGLQFLIQYYNGEERAKGNILERFSAQQFPDLHSELNLSSLELGDSALYFCASSVVPLAEFGDEQFFGPGTRLTVL.

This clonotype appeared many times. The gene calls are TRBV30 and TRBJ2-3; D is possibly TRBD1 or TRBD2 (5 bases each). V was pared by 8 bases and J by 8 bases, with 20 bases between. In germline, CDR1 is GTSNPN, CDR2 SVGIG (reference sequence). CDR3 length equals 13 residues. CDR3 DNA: TGTGCCATAAATGGGGGAGTGGGACGTACGCAGTATTTT. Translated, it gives CAINGGVGRTQYF.

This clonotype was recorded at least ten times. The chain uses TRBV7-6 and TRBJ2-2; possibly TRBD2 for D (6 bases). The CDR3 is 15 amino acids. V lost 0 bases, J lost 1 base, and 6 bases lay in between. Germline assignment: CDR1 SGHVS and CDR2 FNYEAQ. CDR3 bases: TGTGCCAGCAGCTTAGCGGGGGGGAACACCGGGGAGCTGTTTTTT. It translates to CASSLAGGNTGELFF.

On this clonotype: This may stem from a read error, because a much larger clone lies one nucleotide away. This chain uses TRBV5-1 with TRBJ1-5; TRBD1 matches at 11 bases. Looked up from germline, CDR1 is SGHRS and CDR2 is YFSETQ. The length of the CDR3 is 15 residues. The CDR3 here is CASSLGTGGNQPQNF. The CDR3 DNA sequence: TGCGCCAGCAGCTTGGGGACAGGGGGCAATCAGCCCCAGAATTTT. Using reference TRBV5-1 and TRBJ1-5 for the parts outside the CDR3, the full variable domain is KAGVTQTPRYLIKTRGQQVTLSCSPISGHRSVSWYQQTPGQGLQFLFEYFSETQRNKGNFPGRFSGRQFSNSRSEMNVSTLELGDSALYLCASSLGTGGNQPQNFGDGTRLSIL.

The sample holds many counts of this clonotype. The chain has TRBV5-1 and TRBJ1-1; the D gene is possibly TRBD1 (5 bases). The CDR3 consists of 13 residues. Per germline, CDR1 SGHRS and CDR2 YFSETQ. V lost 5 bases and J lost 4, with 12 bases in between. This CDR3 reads CASRQGSATEAFF. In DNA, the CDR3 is TGCGCCAGCAGGCAGGGTTCTGCCACTGAAGCTTTCTTT.

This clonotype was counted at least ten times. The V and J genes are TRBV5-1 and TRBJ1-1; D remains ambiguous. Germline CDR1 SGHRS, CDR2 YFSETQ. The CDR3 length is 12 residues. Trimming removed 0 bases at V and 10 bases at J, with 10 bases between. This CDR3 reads CASSLGSGGAFF. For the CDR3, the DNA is TGCGCCAGCAGCTTGGGGTCGGGAGGAGCTTTCTTT. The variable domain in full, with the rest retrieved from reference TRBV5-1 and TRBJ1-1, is KAGVTQTPRYLIKTRGQQVTLSCSPISGHRSVSWYQQTPGQGLQFLFEYFSETQRNKGNFPGRFSGRQFSNSRSEMNVSTLELGDSALYLCASSLGSGGAFFGQGTRLTVV.

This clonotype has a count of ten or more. This chain's CDR3 is CAVWSGQSYEQYF. DNA for the CDR3: TGTGCCGTCTGGAGCGGACAGTCCTACGAGCAGTACTTC. J is TRBJ2-7 and V is TRBV10-3; D is possibly TRBD1 (6 bases). This CDR3 region has 13 residues. Germline-derived CDR1 and CDR2 are ENHRY and SYGVKD. Trimming shortened V by 11 bases and J by 1 base, and 15 bases separated the two germline ends.

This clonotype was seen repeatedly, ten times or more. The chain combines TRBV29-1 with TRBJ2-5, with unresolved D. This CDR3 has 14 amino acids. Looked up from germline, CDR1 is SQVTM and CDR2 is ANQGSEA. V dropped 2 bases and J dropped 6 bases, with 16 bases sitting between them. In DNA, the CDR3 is TGCAGCGTTGAAATAGCCCACATTAGGAAGACCCAGTACTTC. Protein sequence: CSVEIAHIRKTQYF.

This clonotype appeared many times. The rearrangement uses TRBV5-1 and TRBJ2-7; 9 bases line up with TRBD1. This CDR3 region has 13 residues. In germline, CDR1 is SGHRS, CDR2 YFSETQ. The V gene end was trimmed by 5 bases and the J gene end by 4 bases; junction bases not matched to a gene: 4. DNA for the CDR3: TGCGCCAGCAGAAGGGACAGGGAGTACGAGCAGTACTTC. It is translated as CASRRDREYEQYF.

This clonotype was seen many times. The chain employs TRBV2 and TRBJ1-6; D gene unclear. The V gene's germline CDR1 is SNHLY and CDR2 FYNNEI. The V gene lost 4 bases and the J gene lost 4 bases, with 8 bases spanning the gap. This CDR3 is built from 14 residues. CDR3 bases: TGTGCCAGCAGTGTTCGGGGTTATAATTCACCCCTCCACTTT. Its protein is CASSVRGYNSPLHF.

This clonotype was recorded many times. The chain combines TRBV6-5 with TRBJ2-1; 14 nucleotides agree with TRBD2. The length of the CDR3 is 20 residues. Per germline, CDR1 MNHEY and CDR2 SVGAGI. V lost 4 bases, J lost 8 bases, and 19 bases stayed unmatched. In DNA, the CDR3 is TGTGCCAGCAGTTCCGAATACAGGGATTTGACTAGCGGGAGGGTCGATGAGCAGTTCTTC. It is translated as CASSSEYRDLTSGRVDEQFF.

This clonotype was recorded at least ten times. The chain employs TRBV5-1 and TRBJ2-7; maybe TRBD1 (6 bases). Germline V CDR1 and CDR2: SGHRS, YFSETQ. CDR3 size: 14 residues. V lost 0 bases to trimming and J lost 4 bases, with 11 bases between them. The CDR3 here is CASSLAGQTYEQYF. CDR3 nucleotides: TGCGCCAGCAGCTTGGCTGGACAGACATACGAGCAGTACTTC.

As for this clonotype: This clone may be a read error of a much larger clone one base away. In DNA form, the CDR3 reads TGTGCCAGCAGCAGCTACAGGCCTGGGGCCAACGTCCTGACTTTC. Amino acid sequence: CASSSYRPGANVLTF. The chain employs TRBV5-6 and TRBJ2-6; the D gene is possibly TRBD1 (5 bases). CDR1 is SGHDT, CDR2 YYEEEE, per germline. The CDR3 is 15 residues long. Trimming stripped 4 bases from V and 2 bases from J, with 10 bases between.

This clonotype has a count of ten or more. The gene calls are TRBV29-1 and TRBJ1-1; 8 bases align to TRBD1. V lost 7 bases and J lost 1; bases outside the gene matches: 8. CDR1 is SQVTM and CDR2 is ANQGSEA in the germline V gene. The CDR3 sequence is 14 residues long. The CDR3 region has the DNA TGCAGCGCCGCAGGGGGCTTGGGGAACACTGAAGCTTTCTTT. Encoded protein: CSAAGGLGNTEAFF.

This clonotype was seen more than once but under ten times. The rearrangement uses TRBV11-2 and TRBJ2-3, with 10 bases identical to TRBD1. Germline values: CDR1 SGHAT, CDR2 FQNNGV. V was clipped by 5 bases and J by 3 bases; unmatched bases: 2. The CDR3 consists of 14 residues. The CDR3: CASSDRGLTDTQYF. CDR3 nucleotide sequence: TGTGCCAGCAGCGACAGGGGGCTGACAGATACGCAGTATTTT.

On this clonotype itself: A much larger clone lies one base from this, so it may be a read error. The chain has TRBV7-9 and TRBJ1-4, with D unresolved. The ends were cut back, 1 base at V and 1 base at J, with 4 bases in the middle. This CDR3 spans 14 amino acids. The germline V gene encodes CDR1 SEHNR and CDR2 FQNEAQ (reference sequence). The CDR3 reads CASSLVETNEKLFF. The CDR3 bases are TGTGCCAGCAGCTTAGTTGAAACTAATGAAAAACTGTTTTTT.

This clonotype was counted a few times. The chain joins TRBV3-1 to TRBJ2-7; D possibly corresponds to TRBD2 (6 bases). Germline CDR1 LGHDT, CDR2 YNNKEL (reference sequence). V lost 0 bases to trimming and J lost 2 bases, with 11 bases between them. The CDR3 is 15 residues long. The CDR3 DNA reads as TGTGCCAGCAGCCAAGAGGGGGGAAGAGCCTACGAGCAGTACTTC. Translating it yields CASSQEGGRAYEQYF.